This T cell receptor (beta chain) was identified during a study of blood T cell repertoires in COVID-19. Across the whole study: Nucleic acid was either cDNA or gDNA, and it came from T cells, B-cell-depleted T cells, or PBMCs.

TCRdb keeps only in-frame clones here, not all; method: immunoSEQ multiplex PCR. The repertoire includes around 330,000 clones, approximately 90% of them detected once, and approximately 9.8% sits in the top ten. Resolution of symptoms, clearance, or two negative PCRs was present in recovered Cohort 3 donors. Per germline, CDR1 MNHNY and CDR2 SVGAGI (reference sequence). The CDR3 loop spans 11 amino acids. Specimen: PBMCs or T cells enriched from blood (not recorded which). The clonotype was recovered from a woman in her forties who had recovered from COVID-19. The chain uses TRBV6-6 and TRBJ1-1; weak D call: TRBD1 (5 bases). CDR3 DNA: TGTGAGTGCGGGGGACCCACTGAAGCTTTCTTT. It yields the protein CECGGPTEAFF.